A selection of T cell receptor beta chains follows, all from one sample in a study of response to subunit inactivated influenza vaccine. MiXCR, run by TCRdb on the RT-PCR reads, gives a single entry per CDR3 protein. There are roughly 670,000 distinct CDR3 sequences in the sample; roughly 15% occur only once, and 7.5% to 8% lies in the top ten. The specimen comprised PBMCs from blood, sampled 14 to 15 days before vaccination. The receptors originated from a man in his fifties or sixties who received an inactivated influenza vaccine. CDR3s include the opening cysteine and the closing phenylalanine or tryptophan. The D gene is left open where the match is weak. Some rows have no size entry. The others give once, few or many, or a class for an expanded clone.

>many|TRBV5-3|NA|TRBJ2-5
CARSLAGVFSALGSETQYF
TGTGCCAGAAGCTTGGCGGGTGTGTTTAGCGCCCTGGGTAGCGAGACCCAGTACTTC
>NA|TRBV18|NA|TRBJ2-3
CASSGVSGAQYF
TGTGCCAGCTCAGGTGTGAGTGGGGCGCAGTATTTT
>NA|TRBV20-1|TRBD1|TRBJ1-1
CSSGTGSREAFF
TGCAGTTCCGGGACAGGGTCTCGGGAAGCTTTCTTT
>NA|TRBV7-6|NA|TRBJ2-3
CASSSPGGALGWDTQYF
TGTGCCAGCAGCTCCCCTGGAGGGGCTTTGGGTTGGGATACGCAGTATTTT
>NA|TRBV29-1|TRBD2|TRBJ2-7
CSVASGSESYEQYF
TGCAGCGTTGCTAGCGGGAGTGAGTCCTACGAGCAGTACTTC
>few|TRBV6-1|NA|TRBJ2-3
CASSETYTDTQYF
TGTGCCAGCAGCGAAACCTACACAGATACGCAGTATTTT
>few|TRBV24-1|NA|TRBJ2-2
CATSGVPGTTGELFF
TGTGCCACCAGTGGAGTCCCAGGGACCACCGGGGAGCTGTTTTTT
>NA|TRBV4-1|TRBD1|TRBJ2-2
CASRGGQGRSGELFF
TGCGCCAGCAGGGGCGGACAGGGGAGATCCGGGGAGCTGTTTTTT
>NA|TRBV9|NA|TRBJ2-1
CASSAGGISSYNEQFF
TGTGCCAGCTCCGCGGGCGGGATAAGCTCCTACAATGAGCAGTTCTTC
>many|TRBV20-1|TRBD1|TRBJ2-1
CSARRARWDSEQFF
TGCAGTGCTAGGAGGGCGCGGTGGGACAGTGAGCAGTTCTTC
>NA|TRBV5-1|NA|TRBJ2-5
CASTKGGGQETQYF
TGCGCCAGCACAAAGGGAGGGGGCCAAGAGACCCAGTACTTC
>many|TRBV7-2|NA|TRBJ1-6
CASSFSPFRGGNSPLHF
TGTGCCAGCAGCTTCAGTCCTTTTCGGGGCGGTAATTCACCCCTCCACTTT
>many|TRBV3-1|TRBD2|TRBJ2-1
CASSRLAGGTADEQFF
TGTGCCAGCAGCCGGTTAGCGGGGGGGACCGCTGATGAGCAGTTCTTC
>NA|TRBV24-1|NA|TRBJ2-1
CATRGAGRISEQFF
TGTGCCACCCGTGGGGCAGGACGAATCAGTGAGCAGTTCTTC
>few|TRBV4-2|NA|TRBJ2-2
CASSQDRAGFANTGELFF
TGTGCCAGCAGCCAAGATCGGGCAGGGTTCGCGAACACCGGGGAGCTGTTTTTT